This entry lists 30 T cell receptor beta chains sequenced from one sample in a study of blood T cell repertoires in COVID-19. Assay used: immunoSEQ multiplex PCR; TCRdb lists only in-frame clones, some missing. This table has about 90,000 clones, approximately 80% appearing once. Material for sequencing was peripheral blood. The receptors originated from a woman between 65 and 79 years old with acute or convalescent COVID-19.

The chain employs TRBV5-1 and TRBJ2-5, with D perhaps TRBD2 (5 bases). The CDR3 has 11 residues. In germline, CDR1 is SGHRS, CDR2 YFSETQ. Deletions cut 4 bases from V and 5 bases from J, with 6 bases between. CDR3 sequence (DNA): TGCGCCAGCAGCGGCGGGGAGACCCAGTACTTC. Translation gives CASSGGETQYF.

The rearrangement uses TRBV18 and TRBJ2-1, with 7 bases matching TRBD2. Per germline, CDR1 KGHSH and CDR2 LQKENI. The CDR3 length is 14 residues. Trimming took 6 bases from V and 8 from J; bases not matched to a gene: 10. This CDR3 is CASSLQGGSDEQFF. The CDR3 DNA follows: TGTGCCAGCTCGCTTCAGGGCGGGAGCGATGAGCAGTTCTTC.

This clone was counted a few times. This chain connects TRBV6-1 to TRBJ2-4; the match to TRBD2 covers 13 bases. The CDR3 loop spans 16 amino acids. Germline V gives CDR1 MNHNS, CDR2 SASEGT. V trimming: 1 base; J trimming: 12 bases; junction bases outside the gene matches: 9. Here the CDR3 reads CASSEGGLAGPGTQYF. The CDR3 DNA reads as TGTGCCAGCAGTGAAGGGGGACTAGCGGGGCCAGGGACTCAGTACTTC.

The gene calls are TRBV19 and TRBJ1-2; 9 nucleotides agree with TRBD1. The CDR3 is 14 residues long. Trimming took 4 bases from V and 2 from J; bases not matched to a gene: 2. The V gene's germline CDR1 is LNHDA and CDR2 SQIVND (reference sequence). CDR3 bases: TGTGCCAGTAGTACGACAGGGGGGAACTATGGCTACACCTTC. Its translation is CASSTTGGNYGYTF.

V and J are TRBV23-1 and TRBJ2-7; possibly TRBD2 for D (8 bases). TRBV23-1 is an ORF; its function is uncertain. CDR3 size: 17 residues. V was pared by 4 bases and J by 0 bases, with 19 bases between. CDR3 DNA sequence: TGCGCCAGCAGTCCGCCGGGAGGGGGCCCTGCCTCCTACGAGCAGTACTTC. Protein: CASSPPGGGPASYEQYF.

The rearrangement joins TRBV6-5 to TRBJ1-5, with TRBD1 matching over 7 bases. CDR3 length: 15 residues. V dropped 6 bases and J dropped 9; count of bases not matched to a gene: 14. Germline V gene lookup returns CDR1 MNHEY and CDR2 SVGAGI. CDR3 sequence (DNA): TGTGCCAGCAGCCCGGGACAGCCATTGATGGGGCCCCAGCATTTT. Its translation is CASSPGQPLMGPQHF.

The chain is built from TRBV5-1 and TRBJ2-7; 9 nucleotides align to TRBD1. Per germline, CDR1 SGHRS and CDR2 YFSETQ. The CDR3 runs to 15 residues. The trim removed 0 bases at V and 7 bases at J, leaving 8 bases unmatched. In DNA form, the CDR3 reads TGCGCCAGCAGCTTGGGGACAGGGGCTTTGGGGGAGCAGTACTTC. Encoded protein: CASSLGTGALGEQYF.

The chain recombines TRBV12-3 or TRBV12-4 with TRBJ1-4; 8 bases agree with TRBD1. This CDR3 region has 13 residues. V was clipped by 6 bases and J by 7 bases; unmatched bases: 4. In DNA, the CDR3 is TGTGCCAGCAGCCAGACAGGGGTTGAAAAACTGTTTTTT. Translated, it gives CASSQTGVEKLFF.

V usage is TRBV6-5 and J usage is TRBJ2-3, with D possibly TRBD2 on 6 matching bases. Germline CDR1 and CDR2: MNHEY and SVGAGI. The V and J ends lost 6 bases and 5 bases respectively, with 9 bases between them. There are 12 residues in the CDR3. CDR3 in DNA: TGTGCCAGCAGGTCGGAGGGAGATACGCAGTATTTT. Translation gives CASRSEGDTQYF.

The chain combines TRBV21-1 with TRBJ2-7; TRBD2 reflects the table's D call only, with no check against the DNA. TRBV21-1 is a listed pseudogene. The CDR3 contains 14 residues. Here the CDR3 reads CASKAEGRSYEQYF. The DNA for the CDR3 is TGTGCCAGCAAAGCGGAAGGGAGATCCTACGAGCAGTACTTC.

Turning to this clone: Different DNA sequences within this sample yield the same CDR3. The chain uses TRBV5-4 and TRBJ1-6, with D possibly matching TRBD1 (5 bases). Trimming took 0 bases from V and 8 from J, leaving 6 bases between them. CDR1 and CDR2 from the germline V gene are SGHNT and YYREEE (reference sequence). The CDR3 contains 13 residues. DNA of the CDR3: TGTGCCAGCAGCTTGGGGGGGGATTCACCCCTCCACTTT. Amino acid sequence: CASSLGGDSPLHF.

The chain joins TRBV6-5 to TRBJ1-5; a possible D gene is TRBD1 (5 bases). Trimming shortened V by 6 bases and J by 0 bases, and 12 bases separated the two germline ends. The germline V gene has CDR1 MNHEY and CDR2 SVGAGI. The CDR3 spans 15 residues. CDR3 nucleotides: TGTGCCAGCAGACCCTCGGGGGGTAGCAATCAGCCCCAGCATTTT. Protein sequence: CASRPSGGSNQPQHF.

The chain uses TRBV6-1 and TRBJ1-4; maybe TRBD1 (6 bases). V lost 5 bases to trimming and J lost 6 bases, with 16 bases between them. Germline CDR1 reads MNHNS; CDR2 reads SASEGT. The CDR3 is made up of 15 amino acids. CDR3 DNA sequence: TGTGCCAGCAGTTCCGGGGGGGGGCTGCATGAAAAACTGTTTTTT. It is translated as CASSSGGGLHEKLFF.

This CDR3 reads CASFLQGAGGYTF. CDR3 coding DNA: TGTGCCAGCTTTCTTCAGGGGGCGGGTGGCTACACCTTC. This rearrangement joins TRBV2 to TRBJ1-2; 8 bases are a match to TRBD1. The CDR3 runs to 13 residues. The ends lost 8 bases at V and 7 bases at J; junction bases unmatched: 9. CDR1 and CDR2 (germline): SNHLY, FYNNEI.

The chain joins TRBV18 to TRBJ2-2; D call uncertain. Per the germline V gene, CDR1 is KGHSH and CDR2 is LQKENI. This CDR3 is 18 amino acids long. Trimming left V 2 bases short and J 1 base short, with 17 bases between. The CDR3 coding sequence is TGTGCCAGCTCACCATTACGCCGAACTGGTATGAACACCGGGGAGCTGTTTTTT. Protein product: CASSPLRRTGMNTGELFF.

The chain is built from TRBV7-2 and TRBJ2-7, with a possible D match to TRBD2 (7 bases). The CDR3 spans 16 residues. Germline values: CDR1 SGHTA, CDR2 FQGNSA. V shed 1 base and J shed 2 bases, with 15 bases lying between them. This chain's CDR3 is CASSLDLGGAPYEQYF. The DNA of the CDR3 is TGTGCCAGCAGCTTAGACTTGGGGGGGGCCCCCTACGAGCAGTACTTC.

This clone was observed a few times. The chain is built from TRBV6-2 or TRBV6-3 and TRBJ2-7, with D perhaps matching TRBD1 (6 bases). The CDR3 has 16 amino acids. Germline V CDR1 and CDR2: MNHEY, SVGEGT. The V end was cut by 2 bases, the J end by 3 bases, with 17 bases between. CDR3 protein: CASSYVSGHTGYEQYF. The CDR3 nucleotides are TGTGCCAGCAGTTACGTATCGGGACATACAGGCTACGAGCAGTACTTC.

The rearrangement uses TRBV21-1 and TRBJ2-7; the table's TRBD1 call for D was not verified on the DNA. TRBV21-1 represents a pseudogene. The length of the CDR3 is 16 residues. The CDR3 DNA sequence: TGTGCCAGCAGCAACTCGCCGGGACAGGGAAGTCGGGAGCAGTACTTC. This sequence encodes CASSNSPGQGSREQYF.

The V and J genes are TRBV7-2 and TRBJ2-1, with 11 bases fitting TRBD2. The CDR3 length is 16 residues. The V and J ends lost 1 base and 12 bases, in that order; junction bases with no gene match: 11. In germline, CDR1 is SGHTA, CDR2 FQGNSA. The chain's CDR3 is CASSLGGSGGAEGQFF. CDR3 nucleotides: TGTGCCAGCAGCTTAGGTGGTAGCGGGGGGGCCGAGGGGCAGTTCTTC.

The chain recombines TRBV6-6 with TRBJ1-1; weak D call: TRBD1 (6 bases). The CDR3 has 12 residues. Germline CDR1 MNHNY, CDR2 SVGAGI (reference sequence). Trimming shortened V by 2 bases and J by 8 bases, and 9 bases separated the two germline ends. CDR3 sequence: CASSYRGQEAFF. In DNA, the CDR3 is TGTGCCAGCAGTTACCGGGGACAAGAAGCTTTCTTT.

The CDR3 DNA is TGCGCCAGCAGCTTGGGAGTAGGGGAAAATGAAAAACTGTTTTTT. Translation gives CASSLGVGENEKLFF. This chain uses TRBV5-1 with TRBJ1-4, with D tentatively TRBD1 (5 bases). Germline-derived CDR1 and CDR2 are SGHRS and YFSETQ. This CDR3 spans 15 amino acids. V gave up 0 bases and J gave up 5 bases, with 11 bases separating them.

This clone appeared a single time. The genes are TRBV12-3 or TRBV12-4 and TRBJ2-7; tentative D call: TRBD2 (6 bases). Trimming left V 2 bases short and J 6 bases short, with 11 bases between. This CDR3 spans 13 amino acids. CDR3: CASSLSRDSEQYF. In DNA form, the CDR3 reads TGTGCCAGCAGTTTAAGTAGGGACTCCGAGCAGTACTTC.

J is TRBJ1-5 and V is TRBV19; D not certain. Germline V gives CDR1 LNHDA, CDR2 SQIVND (reference sequence). The CDR3 has 14 residues. Trimming stripped 5 bases from V and 6 bases from J, with 14 bases between. The CDR3, as DNA: TGTGCCAGTAGTGTTCCCCCAGGATTTCAGCCCCAGCATTTT. Protein sequence: CASSVPPGFQPQHF.

The rearrangement uses TRBV5-6 and TRBJ1-5; 9 bases are a match to TRBD1. The V gene's germline CDR1 is SGHDT and CDR2 YYEEEE. The CDR3 sequence is 15 residues long. V lost 5 bases and J lost 4; bases outside the gene matches: 7. The CDR3 reads CASRAWDRENQPQHF. CDR3 DNA: TGTGCCAGCAGAGCTTGGGACAGGGAAAATCAGCCCCAGCATTTT.

This rearrangement joins TRBV4-2 to TRBJ2-7, with TRBD2 matching over 11 bases. CDR1 is LGHNA, CDR2 YNFKEQ, per germline. The CDR3 extends over 16 amino acids. Unmatched junction bases numbered 5, after V lost 1 base and J lost 3 bases. The CDR3 DNA sequence: TGTGCCAGCAGCCAAGTACCGACTAGCGGGGACTACGAGCAGTACTTC. The encoded protein is CASSQVPTSGDYEQYF.

The CDR3 sequence: CASRGQGSPNEQFF. CDR3 in DNA: TGTGCCAGCAGGGGTCAGGGTTCCCCCAATGAGCAGTTCTTC. The chain joins TRBV28 to TRBJ2-1, with D maybe TRBD1 (5 bases). This CDR3 contains 14 residues. Trimming removed 6 bases from V and 6 bases from J, with 15 bases in between. Germline CDR1 and CDR2: MDHEN and SYDVKM.

V is TRBV4-2 and J is TRBJ1-1; no definite D call. V lost 0 bases and J lost 1, with 9 bases in between. Germline-derived CDR1 and CDR2 are LGHNA and YNFKEQ. CDR3 length: 15 residues. This chain's CDR3 is CASSQDWRQNTEAFF. The CDR3 region has the DNA TGTGCCAGCAGCCAAGATTGGCGGCAGAACACTGAAGCTTTCTTT.

By frequency in the sample, this clone is medium-sized. The chain recombines TRBV28 with TRBJ1-5; D perhaps matches TRBD1 (6 bases). Germline V CDR1 and CDR2: MDHEN, SYDVKM. Deletions cut 4 bases from V and 3 bases from J, with 10 bases between. This CDR3 region has 14 residues. The CDR3 reads CASSSTGSNQPQHF. The CDR3 coding sequence is TGTGCCAGCAGTTCGACAGGCTCCAATCAGCCCCAGCATTTT.

The rearrangement uses TRBV12-3 or TRBV12-4 and TRBJ1-1; D unclear. This CDR3 has 13 amino acids. V was trimmed by 2 bases and J by 11 bases, leaving 15 bases between them. This chain's CDR3 is CASSLTLATRAFF. For the CDR3, the DNA is TGTGCCAGCAGTTTAACACTGGCCACGCGGGCTTTCTTT.

This chain uses TRBV19 with TRBJ2-5, with a possible D match to TRBD2 (6 bases). The CDR3 spans 15 residues. Germline V lookup: CDR1 LNHDA, CDR2 SQIVND (reference sequence). V shed 4 bases and J shed 0 bases, with 12 bases lying between them. CDR3 DNA sequence: TGTGCCAGTAGTAGGGGCAGCGGGTACCAAGAGACCCAGTACTTC. As protein: CASSRGSGYQETQYF. The variable domain in full, completed from reference TRBV19 and TRBJ2-5, reads DGGITQSPKYLFRKEGQNVTLSCEQNLNHDAMYWYRQDPGQGLRLIYYSQIVNDFQKGDIAEGYSVSREKKESFPLTVTSAQKNPTAFYLCASSRGSGYQETQYFGPGTRLLVL.